The 19 T cell receptor beta chains below were found in one sample sequenced in a study of blood T cells in healthy people across ages. A second roughly 7 to 11 cycle PCR used barcoded and J-beta primers. TCRdb ran MiXCR on the 5' RACE reads and lists one entry per CDR3 protein. Of approximately 800,000 distinct CDR3 sequences listed, roughly 25% are singletons. The same sample was also studied in work on T cells of mothers and their children.

Sequenced input: blood. Receptors were obtained from a boy aged 5-17 years in good health.

This clonotype was seen a few times. The rearrangement links TRBV6-2 or TRBV6-3 to TRBJ2-5, with D perhaps matching TRBD1 (6 bases). Trimming took off 5 bases at V and 1 base at J, with 11 bases between the two ends. Germline V CDR1 and CDR2: MNHEY, SVGEGT. The CDR3 totals 14 residues. DNA for the CDR3: TGTGCCAGCAGTCCGGGACACTTCCAAGAGACCCAGTACTTC. Translation gives CASSPGHFQETQYF.

This clonotype was seen a handful of times. The gene calls are TRBV20-1 and TRBJ2-7; the match to TRBD1 covers 7 bases. J gave up 2 bases and V 3 bases, and 7 bases lay outside the gene matches. The CDR3 is 14 amino acids. In germline, CDR1 is DFQATT, CDR2 SNEGSKA (reference sequence). In nucleotides, the CDR3 is TGCAGTGCTAGGGGCCGGGACAGTACCTACGAGCAGTACTTC. Translated: CSARGRDSTYEQYF.

As concerns this clonotype: One end of the junction is discordant with germline, which a read error may explain. The chain links TRBV29-1 to TRBJ2-3, with 7 bases lining up with TRBD1. Looked up from germline, CDR1 is SQVTM and CDR2 is ANQGSEA. The CDR3 is 15 amino acids. The CDR3, as DNA: TGCAGCGTTGTCCCCTCAACAAGTGGGACAGATACGCAGTACTTT. This sequence encodes CSVVPSTSGTDTQYF.

This clonotype has just one count. The chain uses TRBV5-1 and TRBJ2-2; D call uncertain. Germline loops: CDR1 SGHRS, CDR2 YFSETQ. The CDR3 consists of 15 residues. V lost 5 bases, J lost 5 bases, and 16 bases lay in between. The CDR3 DNA reads as TGCGCCAGCAGAGTAGCAGGCCCTATTACCGGGGAGCTGTTTTTT. This sequence encodes CASRVAGPITGELFF.

The table lists this clonotype with a few counts. The V and J genes are TRBV4-3 and TRBJ2-7, with D uncertain. V gave up 0 bases and J gave up 4 bases, with 7 bases separating them. The germline gives CDR1 LGHNA, CDR2 YSLEER. The CDR3 extends over 13 amino acids. Here the CDR3 reads CASSQEVLYEQYF. CDR3 bases: TGCGCCAGCAGCCAAGAAGTTTTGTACGAGCAGTACTTC.

This clonotype was observed once. The gene calls are TRBV4-2 and TRBJ2-1; TRBD2 matches 8 bases. CDR1 is LGHNA and CDR2 is YNFKEQ in the germline V gene. V was clipped by 5 bases and J by 10 bases; unmatched bases: 4. The CDR3 runs to 12 residues. This CDR3 reads CASSEAGGEQFF. The CDR3 DNA reads TGTGCCAGCAGCGAGGCGGGGGGCGAGCAGTTCTTC.

This clonotype was seen a few times. The rearrangement joins TRBV29-1 to TRBJ1-2; D ambiguous. V was cut by 7 bases and J by 1 base, with 10 bases left in between. The CDR3 has 12 amino acids. CDR1 and CDR2 from the germline V gene are SQVTM and ANQGSEA. CDR3 sequence (DNA): TGCAGCGCCCCGGACGTTAACTATGGCTACACCTTC. This codes for CSAPDVNYGYTF. The complete variable domain, with remaining parts taken from reference TRBV29-1 and TRBJ1-2, reads SAVISQKPSRDICQRGTSLTIQCQVDSQVTMMFWYRQQPGQSLTLIATANQGSEATYESGFVIDKFPISRPNLTFSTLTVSNMSPEDSSIYLCSAPDVNYGYTFGSGTRLTVV.

This rearrangement joins TRBV11-2 to TRBJ2-1; the D gene could be TRBD1 or TRBD2 (5 bases each). From germline, CDR1 is SGHAT and CDR2 FQNNGV. This CDR3 comprises 15 residues. V was pared by 1 base and J by 8 bases, with 15 bases between. CDR3 protein: CASSLVRGGSDEQFF. CDR3 coding DNA: TGTGCCAGCAGCTTAGTGAGGGGCGGTAGTGATGAGCAGTTCTTC.

This clonotype was seen only a few times. The CDR3 loop reads CSARFRAAYEQYF. CDR3 DNA sequence: TGCAGTGCTAGATTTAGGGCAGCCTACGAGCAGTACTTC. The chain links TRBV20-1 to TRBJ2-7; D not certain. The CDR3 runs 13 residues. CDR1 and CDR2 (germline): DFQATT, SNEGSKA (reference sequence). The V gene lost 2 bases and the J gene lost 2 bases, with 10 bases spanning the gap.

The CDR3 loop is CASSLQRTGNNYGYTF. The CDR3 DNA is TGTGCCAGCAGCTTACAAAGGACAGGGAATAACTATGGCTACACCTTC. The J gene is TRBJ1-2, the V gene TRBV7-9; 8 nucleotides match TRBD1. Losses at the gene ends were 2 bases for V and 1 base for J; bases not matched to a gene: 6. Germline CDR1 is SEHNR and CDR2 is FQNEAQ (reference sequence). This CDR3 spans 16 amino acids.

This clonotype was seen only a few times. The CDR3 reads CASSRAGYEQFF. The CDR3 DNA reads as TGTGCCAGCAGTAGAGCGGGATATGAGCAGTTCTTC. V is TRBV6-2 or TRBV6-3 and J is TRBJ2-1, with 7 bases identical to TRBD2. CDR1 MNHEY and CDR2 SVGEGT come from the germline V gene. The CDR3 sequence is 12 residues long. J lost 8 bases, V lost 5 bases, and 3 bases had no gene match.

A few counts support this clonotype. V and J are TRBV5-1 and TRBJ2-2; no firm D call. Per germline, CDR1 SGHRS and CDR2 YFSETQ. Trimming left V 4 bases short and J 5 bases short, with 9 bases between. CDR3 length: 13 residues. The CDR3: CASSIKGTGELFF. The CDR3 nucleotides are TGCGCCAGCAGCATAAAAGGAACCGGGGAGCTGTTTTTT.

V and J are TRBV6-2 or TRBV6-3 and TRBJ2-7; 7 nucleotides line up with TRBD2. The V segment lost 6 bases and the J segment 2 bases; nucleotides outside the gene matches: 4. The CDR3 length is 13 residues. CDR1 and CDR2 from the germline V gene are MNHEY and SVGEGT. The CDR3 protein is CASRAGLPYEQYF. The CDR3 bases are TGTGCCAGCAGGGCGGGACTACCCTACGAGCAGTACTTC.

This clonotype was seen many times. The V gene is TRBV7-2, the J gene TRBJ2-5; D unresolved. This CDR3 has 12 amino acids. The ends were cut back, 3 bases at V and 4 bases at J, with 6 bases in the middle. Per germline, CDR1 SGHTA and CDR2 FQGNSA. This chain's CDR3 is CASSLGLETQYF. The CDR3 DNA sequence: TGTGCCAGCAGCTTGGGATTAGAGACCCAGTACTTC.

On this clonotype itself: At one boundary the junction diverges from the germline segment, which might be a read error. The chain is built from TRBV19 and TRBJ2-5; TRBD1 aligns across 7 bases. Germline V CDR1 and CDR2: LNHDA, SQIVND (reference sequence). The CDR3 is 15 amino acids. The CDR3 DNA reads TGTGCCAGTAGCCTTACAACCGGGACAGAAGAGACCCAGTGCTTC. Translating gives CASSLTTGTEETQCF. Full variable domain (remainder filled in from reference TRBV19 and TRBJ2-5): DGGITQSPKYLFRKEGQNVTLSCEQNLNHDAMYWYRQDPGQGLRLIYYSQIVNDFQKGDIAEGYSVSREKKESFPLTVTSAQKNPTAFYLCASSLTTGTEETQCFGPGTRLLVL.

The chain combines TRBV28 with TRBJ1-1; D call uncertain. V lost 5 bases, J lost 0 bases, and 16 bases lay in between. This CDR3 region has 16 residues. Per the germline V gene, CDR1 is MDHEN and CDR2 is SYDVKM. The CDR3 is CASSPLTRSMNTEAFF. The CDR3 DNA follows: TGTGCCAGCAGTCCGTTGACAAGGTCAATGAACACTGAAGCTTTCTTT. Combining the CDR3 with reference TRBV28 and TRBJ1-1 gives the whole variable domain DVKVTQSSRYLVKRTGEKVFLECVQDMDHENMFWYRQDPGLGLRLIYFSYDVKMKEKGDIPEGYSVSREKKERFSLILESASTNQTSMYLCASSPLTRSMNTEAFFGQGTRLTVV.

The chain carries TRBV4-3 and TRBJ2-5, with a possible D match to TRBD2 (6 bases). The J call may not be correct, given that the DNA end is closer to TRBJ2-7. Germline CDR1 LGHNA, CDR2 YSLEER. CDR3 length equals 18 residues. The CDR3: CASSQEGSDSLRTYEQYF. The CDR3 coding sequence is TGCGCCAGCAGCCAGGAGGGGAGTGACAGCCTCAGAACCTACGAGCAGTACTTC.

There are a few counts of this clonotype. The chain recombines TRBV20-1 with TRBJ2-2; 7 bases line up with TRBD1. CDR3 length: 12 amino acids. Trimming removed 3 bases from V and 10 bases from J; junction bases left unmatched: 5. The germline V gene has CDR1 DFQATT and CDR2 SNEGSKA (reference sequence). The CDR3 DNA sequence: TGCAGTGCTAGCCTGACAGGGATGGAGCTGTTTTTT. Translated: CSASLTGMELFF.

This clonotype occurred a few times. This sequence joins TRBV20-1 and TRBJ2-1; D is perhaps TRBD2 (5 bases). Trimming cost V 3 bases and J 9 bases, with 9 bases left between them. Looked up from germline, CDR1 is DFQATT and CDR2 is SNEGSKA (reference sequence). The length of the CDR3 is 11 residues. CDR3 bases: TGCAGTGCTAGCGGGGTGGTTGAGCAGTTCTTC. This gives the protein CSASGVVEQFF.